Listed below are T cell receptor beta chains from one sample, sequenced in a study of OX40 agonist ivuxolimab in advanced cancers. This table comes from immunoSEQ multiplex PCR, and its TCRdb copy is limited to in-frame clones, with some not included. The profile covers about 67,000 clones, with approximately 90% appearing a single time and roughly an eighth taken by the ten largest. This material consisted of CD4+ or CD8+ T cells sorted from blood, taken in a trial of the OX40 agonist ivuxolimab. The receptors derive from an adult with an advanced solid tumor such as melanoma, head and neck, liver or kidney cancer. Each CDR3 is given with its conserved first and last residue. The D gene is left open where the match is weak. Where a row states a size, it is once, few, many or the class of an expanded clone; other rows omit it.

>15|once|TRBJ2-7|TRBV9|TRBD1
TGTGCCAGCAGCGTAGGGCAGGGGGCGGCCTACGAGCAGTACTTC
CASSVGQGAAYEQYF
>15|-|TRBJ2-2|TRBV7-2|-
TGTGCCAGCAGCTTATTGGGAAGTAACACCGGGGAGCTGTTTTTT
CASSLLGSNTGELFF
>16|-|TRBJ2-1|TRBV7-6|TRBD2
TGTGCCAGCAGCCCGGGACTAGCGGGTACCTACAATGAGCAGTTCTTC
CASSPGLAGTYNEQFF
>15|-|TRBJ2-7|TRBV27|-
TGTGCCAGCAGGCTGACAGGCGACGGCGCCTACGAGCAGTACTTC
CASRLTGDGAYEQYF
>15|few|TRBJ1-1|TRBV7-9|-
TGTGCCAGCAGCTTTTCGTGGGGAAAGAACACTGAAGCTTTCTTT
CASSFSWGKNTEAFF
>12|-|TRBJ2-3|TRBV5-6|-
TGTGCCAGCAGCTTGGCGGCAGATACGCAGTATTTT
CASSLAADTQYF
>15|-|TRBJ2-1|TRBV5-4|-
TGTGCCAGCAGCTCGGGGGCACTAGCGCACAATGAGCAGTTCTTC
CASSSGALAHNEQFF
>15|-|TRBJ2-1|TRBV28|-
TGTGCCAGCAGTTTGTGGTCTAGTACCTACAATGAGCAGTTCTTC
CASSLWSSTYNEQFF
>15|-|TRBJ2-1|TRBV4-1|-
TGCGCCAGCAGCCGACACGAATACTCCTACAATGAGCAGTTCTTC
CASSRHEYSYNEQFF
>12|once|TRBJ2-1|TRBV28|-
TGTGCCAGCAGTTCTTTGTGGGATGAGCAGTTCTTC
CASSSLWDEQFF
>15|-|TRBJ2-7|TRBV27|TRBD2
TGTGCCACCTCCCCCGGGACTAGCGGGAGGGGGGAGCAGTACTTC
CATSPGTSGRGEQYF
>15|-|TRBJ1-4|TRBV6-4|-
TGTGCCAGCAGTGGCCTAGACTATAGTAATGAAAAACTGTTTTTT
CASSGLDYSNEKLFF
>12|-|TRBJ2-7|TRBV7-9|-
TGTGCCAGCAGCTTTTCCGGCGACGAGCAGTACTTC
CASSFSGDEQYF
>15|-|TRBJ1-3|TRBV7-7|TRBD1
TGTGCCAGCAGCTTAGGCCCAGGGGGCGAAAACACCATATATTTT
CASSLGPGGENTIYF
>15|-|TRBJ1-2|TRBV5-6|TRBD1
TGTGCCAGCAGCCCAGGGACAGAAGAAAACTATGGCTACACCTTC
CASSPGTEENYGYTF
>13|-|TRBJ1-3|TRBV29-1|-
TGCAGCATCCGGGTCGGGGGCGGAAACACCATATATTTT
CSIRVGGGNTIYF
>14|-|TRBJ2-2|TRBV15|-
TGTGCCACCACCCAGTGGCTAGATCCCGGGGAGCTGTTTTTT
CATTQWLDPGELFF
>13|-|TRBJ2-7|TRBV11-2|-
TGTGCCAGCAGCTCCGGACCGAACTACGAGCAGTACTTC
CASSSGPNYEQYF
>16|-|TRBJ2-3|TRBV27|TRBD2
TGTGCCAGCAGTTTACTAGCGGGAGGGCCCGCAGATACGCAGTATTTT
CASSLLAGGPADTQYF
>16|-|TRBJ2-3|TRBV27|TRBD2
TGTGCCAGCAGCCAACTCGGGACTAGCGGGGGAGATACGCAGTATTTT
CASSQLGTSGGDTQYF
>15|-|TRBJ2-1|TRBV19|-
TGTGCCAGTAGTATAACCGGGACTGCGGGCAATGAGCAGTTCTTC
CASSITGTAGNEQFF
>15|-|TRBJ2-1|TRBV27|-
TGTGCCAGCAGTTTATCAGGGAGCTCCTACAATGAGCAGTTCTTC
CASSLSGSSYNEQFF
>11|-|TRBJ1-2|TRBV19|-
TGTGCCAGTAAGGCCGGCTGGGGCTACACCTTC
CASKAGWGYTF
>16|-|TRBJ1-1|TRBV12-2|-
TGTGCAAGTCGCTTAGAGACAGTCGGGGGTTGGACTGAAGCTTTCTTT
CASRLETVGGWTEAFF
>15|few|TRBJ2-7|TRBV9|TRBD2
TGTGCCAGCAGCGTAGAACTAGCGGGGCCCTACGAGCAGTACTTC
CASSVELAGPYEQYF
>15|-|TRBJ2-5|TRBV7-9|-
TGTGCCAGCAGCCTCCGGACCGGGACACAAGAGACCCAGTACTTC
CASSLRTGTQETQYF
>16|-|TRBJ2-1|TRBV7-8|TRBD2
TGTGCCAGCAGCTTCTGGGGGGGGAGTTCAGACAATGAGCAGTTCTTC
CASSFWGGSSDNEQFF
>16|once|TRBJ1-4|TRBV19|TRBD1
TGTGCCAGTAGTATAGGTCCCGGGACAGGGGAGGAAAAACTGTTTTTT
CASSIGPGTGEEKLFF
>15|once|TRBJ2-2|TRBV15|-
TGTGCCACCAGCAGTGCAACAGGGTTCAGCGGGGAGCTGTTTTTT
CATSSATGFSGELFF
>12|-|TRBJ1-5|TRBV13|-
TGTGCCAGCAGCCGTGGGAATCAGCCCCAGCATTTT
CASSRGNQPQHF
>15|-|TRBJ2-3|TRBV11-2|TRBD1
TGTGCCAGCAGCCCAGGGACAGGAGGCACAGATACGCAGTATTTT
CASSPGTGGTDTQYF
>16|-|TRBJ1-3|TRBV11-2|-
TGTGCCAGCAGCTCGTTAGGGATGGGAACTGGAAACACCATATATTTT
CASSSLGMGTGNTIYF
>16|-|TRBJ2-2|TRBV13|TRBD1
TGTGCCAGCAGCTTATTTCGGGACAGGATTCACGGGGAGCTGTTTTTT
CASSLFRDRIHGELFF
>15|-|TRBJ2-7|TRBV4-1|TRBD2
TGCGCCAGCAGCCAGGGACTATCCATCTCCTACGAGCAGTACTTC
CASSQGLSISYEQYF
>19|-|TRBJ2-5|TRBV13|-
TGTGCCAGCAGCTTAGGGGGCTCGGTAGGGACGGGGGCCCAAGAGACCCAGTACTTC
CASSLGGSVGTGAQETQYF
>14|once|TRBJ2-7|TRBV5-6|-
TGTGCCAGCAGCTTAGGGGGGACGTTGAACGAGCAGTACTTC
CASSLGGTLNEQYF
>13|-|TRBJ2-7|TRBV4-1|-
TGCGCCAGCAGCCAAGATTGGTCCTACGAGCAGTACTTC
CASSQDWSYEQYF
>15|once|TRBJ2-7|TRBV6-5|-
TGTGCCAGCAGTATAGCTTGGGGCAGCTCCTACGAGCAGTACTTC
CASSIAWGSSYEQYF
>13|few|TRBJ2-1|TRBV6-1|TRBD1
TGTGCCGGCAGGGGGCAGTCCTACAATGAGCAGTTCTTC
CAGRGQSYNEQFF
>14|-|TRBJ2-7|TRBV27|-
TGTGCCAGCAGTTTAAGGGGTGCGGTCTACGAGCAGTACTTC
CASSLRGAVYEQYF
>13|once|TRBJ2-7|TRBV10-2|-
TGCGCCAGCAGTGAAGGCACTCACTACGAGCAGTACTTC
CASSEGTHYEQYF
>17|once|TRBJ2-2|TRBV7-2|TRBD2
TGTGCCGGCAGCTTATGGACTAGCACCTCGGGCACCGGGGAGCTGTTTTTT
CAGSLWTSTSGTGELFF
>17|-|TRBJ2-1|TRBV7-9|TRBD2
TGTGCCAGCAGCCAGAGGACTAGCGGGAGGGCAAGAGGGGAGCAGTTCTTC
CASSQRTSGRARGEQFF
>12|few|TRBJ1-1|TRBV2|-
TGTGCCAGCAGGGCGGGGAACACTGAAGCTTTCTTT
CASRAGNTEAFF
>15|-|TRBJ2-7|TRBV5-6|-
TGTGCCAGCAGCTTGCCACGGGACGGTACCTACGAGCAGTACTTC
CASSLPRDGTYEQYF
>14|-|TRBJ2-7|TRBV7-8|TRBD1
TGTGCCAGCAGCTACGGGACAGGGGTGGACGAGCAGTACTTC
CASSYGTGVDEQYF
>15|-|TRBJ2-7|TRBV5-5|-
TGTGCCAGCAGCTTGAATTTCGGGTCCTCCTACGAGCAGTACTTC
CASSLNFGSSYEQYF
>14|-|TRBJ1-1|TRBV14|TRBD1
TGTGCCAGCAGCCAGGGAGGGGGCCACACTGAAGCTTTCTTT
CASSQGGGHTEAFF
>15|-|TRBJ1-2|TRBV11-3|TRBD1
TGTGCCAGCAGCCGCCCCGGACAGGGGAAGTTTGGCTACACCTTC
CASSRPGQGKFGYTF
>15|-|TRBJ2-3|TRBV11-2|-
TGTGCCAGCAGCTTCAAGCGCCCGCACATGGATACGCAGTATTTT
CASSFKRPHMDTQYF
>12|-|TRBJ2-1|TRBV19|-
TGTGCCAGTAGCTACGGAGGCTTGGGGCAGTTCTTC
CASSYGGLGQFF
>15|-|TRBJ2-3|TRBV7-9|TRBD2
TGTGCCAGCAGCTTAGTCCTAGCGGGAACAGATACGCAGTATTTT
CASSLVLAGTDTQYF
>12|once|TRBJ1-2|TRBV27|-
TGTGCCAGCAGTACCACGACGGGGGGCTACACCTTC
CASSTTTGGYTF